The rows below give T cell receptor beta chains drawn from one sample of a study of cytotoxic CD8 clonotypes in ibrutinib-treated CLL. The table came from immunoSEQ multiplex PCR; TCRdb's copy has only in-frame clones and leaves some out. The sample yields 100,000 to 150,000 clones, approximately 85% seen once. Sequenced material: PBMCs, taken after 24 months of ibrutinib treatment. The receptors originated from a human donor with chronic lymphocytic leukemia. CDR3s include the opening cysteine and the closing phenylalanine or tryptophan. D genes are given only for firm matches. Not every row has a clone size; where given, it reads once, few, many or a size class.

abundance,v_gene,d_gene,j_gene,CDR3nt,CDR3aa
NA,TRBV4-3,TRBD2,TRBJ2-1,TGCGCCAGCAGCCAAGATAGTGGACTAGCCTACAATGAGCAGTTCTTC,CASSQDSGLAYNEQFF
NA,TRBV27,TRBD1,TRBJ2-7,TGTGCCAGCAGTCCGTCGGACAGGGGGCGGGAGCAGTACTTC,CASSPSDRGREQYF
few,TRBV4-3,NA,TRBJ2-1,TGCGCCAGCAGCCAAGCTGCCTACAATGAGCAGTTCTTC,CASSQAAYNEQFF
NA,TRBV27,NA,TRBJ2-7,TGTGCCAGCAGTTCCCTGCGAGATGAGCAGTACTTC,CASSSLRDEQYF
NA,TRBV2,NA,TRBJ1-1,TGTGCCAGCATCTTTGAGGTGGGGGCCCGGAACACTGAAGCTTTCTTT,CASIFEVGARNTEAFF
NA,TRBV4-2,TRBD1,TRBJ1-5,TGTGCCAGCAGCCAAGACCTCGACAGGGGCCAGCCCCAGCATTTT,CASSQDLDRGQPQHF
once,TRBV7-9,TRBD1,TRBJ2-1,TGTGCCAGCAGCCCACAGACAGGGGCAAATGAGCAGTTCTTC,CASSPQTGANEQFF
NA,TRBV6-5,NA,TRBJ1-1,TGTGTGACAGAAGGGATCACTGAAGCTTTCTTT,CVTEGITEAFF
NA,TRBV11-2,NA,TRBJ1-1,TGTGCCAGCAAGACCACAGGGCTATCGAACACTGAAGCTTTCTTT,CASKTTGLSNTEAFF
NA,TRBV4-1,NA,TRBJ2-7,TGCGCCAGCAGCCAAGTGGCGGGCGGCTACGAGCAGTACTTC,CASSQVAGGYEQYF
NA,TRBV12-5,NA,TRBJ2-7,TGTGCTAGTGGCCCTCCGCTCCCCGGACAAACCGGGCAATGCGAGCAGTACTTC,CASGPPLPGQTGQCEQYF
NA,TRBV27,NA,TRBJ2-4,TGTGCCAGCAGCCCGACCGGGGGAAGGGCGACCAAAAACATTCAGTACTTC,CASSPTGGRATKNIQYF
NA,TRBV10-3,NA,TRBJ2-7,TGTGCCATCAGTGAGTCGAAACGATCCGACGAGCAGTACTTC,CAISESKRSDEQYF
NA,TRBV19,NA,TRBJ1-5,TGTGCCAGTAGTACAATAGGGGGGGATAAAAGGAATCAGCCCCAGCATTTT,CASSTIGGDKRNQPQHF
NA,TRBV6-6,NA,TRBJ2-7,TGTGCCAGCACGGGGTATGAGAGGTACGAGCAGTACTTC,CASTGYERYEQYF
NA,TRBV28,NA,TRBJ1-5,TGTGCCAGCACCCGAGAGGGTACTGGTCAGCCCCAGCATTTT,CASTREGTGQPQHF
NA,TRBV7-2,NA,TRBJ2-2,TGTGCCAGCAGCCCGGGGGTAGTTGGGGGCCGGTCCGGGGAGCTGTTTTTT,CASSPGVVGGRSGELFF
NA,TRBV9,NA,TRBJ2-7,TGTGCCAGCAGCCCTGGGAGTCGTCTCTACGAGCAGTACTTC,CASSPGSRLYEQYF
NA,TRBV4-2,TRBD1,TRBJ1-2,TGTGCCAGCAGCCAAGGGCGACAGGGATATGGCTACACCTTC,CASSQGRQGYGYTF
NA,TRBV4-3,NA,TRBJ1-1,TGCGCCAGCAGCCTCAGAGCCGGGTATTCTGAAGCTTTCTTT,CASSLRAGYSEAFF
NA,TRBV5-4,TRBD1,TRBJ1-2,TGTGCCAGCAGCACAGGGCCGGGACAGATTAACTATGGCTACACCTTC,CASSTGPGQINYGYTF
NA,TRBV5-4,NA,TRBJ1-1,TGTGCCAGCAGCGAAGGCCGGGGGACTGAAGCTTTCTTT,CASSEGRGTEAFF
NA,TRBV28,NA,TRBJ2-7,TGTGCCAGCAGTTTATCCGGGTTCCTAGCGTGGAGCTCCTACGAGCAGTACTTC,CASSLSGFLAWSSYEQYF
NA,TRBV5-6,NA,TRBJ2-5,TGTGCCAGCAGCTTGGAGGGCAGACAAGAGACCCAGTACTTC,CASSLEGRQETQYF
NA,TRBV5-1,TRBD2,TRBJ2-7,TGCGCCAGCATGACTAGCGAGCACGACGAGCAGTACTTC,CASMTSEHDEQYF
NA,TRBV25-1,NA,TRBJ2-2,TGTGCCAGCAGTGAATACGGCGGGATGAGTTACGGGGAGCTGTTTTTT,CASSEYGGMSYGELFF